The 8 T cell receptor beta chains listed next were all sequenced from one sample in a study. From the 5' RACE reads, TCRdb called clonotypes with MiXCR, one entry per CDR3 protein. The sample has about 54,000 distinct CDR3 sequences, 17% seen once. Material: naive CD4+ T cells sorted from blood. Sample subset: naive CD4+ T cells, CD4+CD45RA+CD25-. All receptors come from a female donor with breast cancer.

This clonotype has more than one count but fewer than ten. The gene calls are TRBV7-8 and TRBJ1-5, with D unresolved. CDR1 is SGHVS and CDR2 is FQNEAQ in the germline V gene. Trimming cost V 2 bases and J 6 bases, with 8 bases left between them. This CDR3 contains 13 residues. The CDR3, as DNA: TGTGCCAGCAGCTTACGGTGGGCTCAGCCCCAGCATTTT. It yields the protein CASSLRWAQPQHF.

This clonotype was recorded many times. The V call is TRBV6-1, the J call TRBJ1-3; D not resolved. The CDR3 has 14 residues. Trimming removed 3 bases from V and 0 bases from J, with 6 bases in between. The germline V gene encodes CDR1 MNHNS and CDR2 SASEGT. This chain's CDR3 is CASSDGSSGNTIYF. CDR3 in DNA: TGTGCCAGCAGTGACGGTAGCTCTGGAAACACCATATATTTT.

This chain links TRBV18 with TRBJ1-1, with D perhaps matching TRBD1 (6 bases). The CDR3 consists of 14 residues. The germline V gene encodes CDR1 KGHSH and CDR2 LQKENI. Deletions cut 2 bases from V and 4 bases from J, with 11 bases between. CDR3 sequence reads: CASSPGGHGTEAFF. The CDR3 nucleotides read TGTGCCAGCTCACCAGGGGGGCACGGCACTGAAGCTTTCTTT.

This clonotype was recorded many times. The chain links TRBV5-1 to TRBJ2-1, with D uncertain. The CDR3 has 12 residues. The germline gives CDR1 SGHRS, CDR2 YFSETQ. V shed 0 bases and J shed 4 bases, with 2 bases lying between them. This CDR3 reads CASSLAYNEQFF. CDR3 bases: TGCGCCAGCAGCTTGGCGTACAATGAGCAGTTCTTC.

This clonotype was seen only a few times. The chain has TRBV20-1 and TRBJ2-5; D is possibly TRBD2 (5 bases). Germline V gene sequence: CDR1 DFQATT, CDR2 SNEGSKA (reference sequence). Trimming removed 4 bases from V and 4 bases from J, with 10 bases in between. CDR3 size: 12 residues. The CDR3 loop is CSAKASLETQYF. The DNA for the CDR3 is TGCAGTGCTAAGGCTAGCTTAGAGACCCAGTACTTC.

This clonotype was observed at least ten times. The rearrangement links TRBV9 to TRBJ2-3; 13 nucleotides align to TRBD2. In germline, CDR1 is SGDLS, CDR2 YYNGEE. After removal of 4 bases from V and 3 bases from J, the junction contained 8 bases not matched to a gene. The CDR3 is made up of 17 amino acids. CDR3 sequence (DNA): TGTGCCAGCAGCCCTTCACTAGCGGGAGGGATGACAGATACGCAGTATTTT. It is translated as CASSPSLAGGMTDTQYF.

The sample holds a few counts of this clonotype. This chain joins TRBV11-3 and TRBJ2-3, with D unclear. The germline CDR1 and CDR2 sequences are SGHNT and YENEEA. This CDR3 comprises 15 residues. Trimming cost V 5 bases and J 4 bases, with 16 bases left between them. The CDR3 reads CASSPPGRRPDTQYF. CDR3 in DNA: TGTGCCAGCAGCCCTCCCGGCAGGCGGCCAGATACGCAGTATTTT.

As regards this clonotype: At one of its ends the junction is not consistent with the germline gene, which may arise from a read error. The chain joins TRBV7-8 to TRBJ1-6; D is perhaps TRBD1 (6 bases). The CDR3 contains 15 residues. Germline V lookup: CDR1 SGHVS, CDR2 FQNEAQ. The CDR3 sequence: CVSSLAARGNSPLHF. The CDR3 bases are TGTGTCAGCAGCTTAGCAGCCAGGGGAAATTCACCCCTCCACTTT.